This note documents a single T cell receptor (beta chain) sequence. Its specificity is unknown. The data are from a study of esophageal squamous cell carcinoma under preoperative chemotherapy. Study-wide results and caveats: Abundant clones tended to shrink rather than expand after paclitaxel-nedaplatin.

TCRdb used MiXCR to reprocess the PCR reads, holding one entry per CDR3 protein. The sample carries just over 30,000 distinct CDR3 sequences, under 60% recorded once. The time point here: before preoperative PTX-NDP chemotherapy. This CDR3 is 15 amino acids long. Germline V CDR1 and CDR2: SGHTA, FQGNSA. The TCR comes from a human donor with esophageal squamous cell carcinoma. The donor label of this sample is uncertain. Collection took place from a patient given preoperative chemotherapy. The chain employs TRBV7-2 and TRBJ2-3; D is possibly TRBD1 (5 bases). The end of the DNA aligns better with TRBJ2-4, so the J call may be wrong. CDR3 residues: CASSSRVKAIDIQYF. CDR3 sequence (DNA): TGTGCCAGCAGCTCCAGGGTTAAGGCGATAGATATTCAGTACTTC.